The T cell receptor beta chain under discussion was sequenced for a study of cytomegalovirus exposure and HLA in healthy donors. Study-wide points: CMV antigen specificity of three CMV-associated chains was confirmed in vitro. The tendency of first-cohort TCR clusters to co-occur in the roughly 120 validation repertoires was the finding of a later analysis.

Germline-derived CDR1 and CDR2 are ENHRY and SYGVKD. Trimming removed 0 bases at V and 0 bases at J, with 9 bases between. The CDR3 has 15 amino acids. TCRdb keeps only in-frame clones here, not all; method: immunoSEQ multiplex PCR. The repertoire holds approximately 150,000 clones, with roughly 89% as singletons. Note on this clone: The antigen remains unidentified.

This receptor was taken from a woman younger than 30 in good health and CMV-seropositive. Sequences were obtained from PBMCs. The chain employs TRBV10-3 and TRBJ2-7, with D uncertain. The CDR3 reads CAISESTRSSYEQYF. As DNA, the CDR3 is TGTGCCATCAGTGAGTCGACGAGGAGCTCCTACGAGCAGTACTTC.